This T cell receptor (beta chain) was sequenced for a study of shared clonotypes between healthy human individuals. The study, taken as a whole, reports: The small donor group covered limited genetic and exposure diversity.

The V gene's germline CDR1 is WNHNN and CDR2 SYGVQD (reference sequence). Trimming pared 4 bases from V and 6 bases from J, leaving 11 bases between. The CDR3 is made up of 13 amino acids. Concerning this clone: The antigen is undetermined.

Measured with immunoSEQ multiplex PCR; TCRdb has only the in-frame clones, and not every one. This sample yields some 2,500,000 clones, of which just under 95% are seen a single time; around 0.35% belongs to the top ten. This clonotype was sampled from a man aged 18 to 29 in good health. Some clones in this sample may be carry-over from other donors' samples. The chain carries TRBV10-1 and TRBJ2-3; D not certain. Sequences were obtained from naive CD4+ T cells from PBMCs. The subset is: CD45RA+ positively selected. The CDR3 is CASSGRPTDTQYF. In DNA form, the CDR3 reads TGCGCCAGCAGTGGAAGACCCACCGATACGCAGTATTTT.